A single sample is the source of the 20 T cell receptor beta chains below, sequenced in a study of blood T cells in healthy people across ages. It was with a sample-barcoded 5' primer and a J-beta primer mix that a second PCR of about 6 to 12 cycles was run. TCRdb independently ran MiXCR on the 5' RACE reads; one entry per CDR3 protein. Of roughly 1.9 million distinct CDR3 sequences listed, about two fifths are singletons. The specimen sequenced was blood. These receptors were obtained from a human donor in good health.

This clonotype has a handful of counts. The V gene is TRBV6-5, the J gene TRBJ2-1; TRBD1 matches at 7 bases. CDR1 and CDR2 (germline): MNHEY, SVGAGI. Trimming at V came to 7 bases and at J to 5 bases, leaving 5 bases not matched to a gene. The CDR3 contains 13 residues. The CDR3: CASTMGQNNEQFF. For the CDR3, the DNA is TGTGCCAGCACCATGGGACAGAACAATGAGCAGTTCTTC.

CDR3 DNA: TGCAGTGCTACCACGCCCGGCTATGGCTACACCTTC. Its translation is CSATTPGYGYTF. The V gene is TRBV20-1, the J gene TRBJ1-2, with D unclear. The germline V and J ends were trimmed by 4 bases and 4 bases, with 10 bases remaining between them. Germline V CDR1 and CDR2: DFQATT, SNEGSKA (reference sequence). The CDR3 totals 12 residues.

The J gene is TRBJ1-1, the V gene TRBV5-1; TRBD1 agrees at 7 bases. Germline V gives CDR1 SGHRS, CDR2 YFSETQ. V lost 4 bases to trimming and J lost 1 base; unmatched junction nucleotides: 7. CDR3 length equals 15 residues. DNA for the CDR3: TGCGCCAGCAGCCAATCCGGGACAGAGAACACTGAAGCTTTCTTT. Its translation is CASSQSGTENTEAFF.

V usage is TRBV12-3 or TRBV12-4 and J usage is TRBJ2-2, with a possible D match to TRBD2 (5 bases). The CDR3 is 12 residues long. V was cut by 6 bases and J by 7 bases, with 9 bases left in between. Here the CDR3 reads CASSPRDGELFF. The CDR3 DNA reads TGTGCCAGCAGCCCGAGGGACGGGGAGCTGTTTTTT.

The J gene is TRBJ2-3, the V gene TRBV7-2; D might be TRBD1 or TRBD2, each matching 5 bases. The V end lost 3 bases, the J end lost 0 bases, and 10 bases lay between the germline ends. CDR1 and CDR2 (germline): SGHTA, FQGNSA. CDR3 length: 15 amino acids. The CDR3 region is CASSFWGSSTDTQYF. The CDR3 bases are TGTGCCAGCAGCTTTTGGGGGTCTAGCACAGATACGCAGTATTTT.

Only a few counts were recorded for this clonotype. The chain carries TRBV15 and TRBJ2-1; the match to TRBD2 covers 7 bases. Germline CDR1 is LNHNV and CDR2 is YYDKDF (reference sequence). The V segment lost 5 bases and the J segment 0 bases; nucleotides outside the gene matches: 4. The CDR3 sequence is 15 residues long. CDR3 sequence reads: CATSGRGLSYNEQFF. The DNA of the CDR3 is TGTGCCACCAGCGGGAGGGGCCTCTCCTACAATGAGCAGTTCTTC.

In its sample, this clonotype was seen a few times. The chain recombines TRBV11-2 with TRBJ2-1; D is undetermined. CDR1 and CDR2 from the germline V gene are SGHAT and FQNNGV. The CDR3 is made up of 12 amino acids. Trimming took 8 bases from V and 8 from J, leaving 13 bases between them. CDR3 loop: CASLSSGYEQFF. The DNA of the CDR3 is TGTGCCAGCCTTAGTTCTGGATATGAGCAGTTCTTC.

With regard to this clonotype: Compared with germline, one end of the junction differs, possibly owing to a read error. This chain links TRBV12-3 or TRBV12-4 with TRBJ1-5; the match to TRBD1 covers 9 bases. The CDR3 is 17 residues long. CDR3 protein: CASSLEHGTGSNPPQHF. The DNA of the CDR3 is TGTGCCAGCAGTTTAGAGCACGGGACAGGGAGCAATCCGCCCCAGCATTTT.

The chain links TRBV20-1 to TRBJ2-1; no definite D call. Germline V gene sequence: CDR1 DFQATT, CDR2 SNEGSKA (reference sequence). The CDR3 runs 14 residues. V lost 6 bases and J lost 4, with 16 bases in between. CDR3 DNA: TGCAGTGCGCCTGACCTGGGCCGGTACAATGAGCAGTTCTTC. Residues: CSAPDLGRYNEQFF.

This clonotype was detected only once. The chain employs TRBV7-9 and TRBJ2-4, with D tentatively TRBD1 (5 bases). The J call may be mistaken, given a closer DNA end match to TRBJ2-7. The CDR3 extends over 17 amino acids. Germline loops: CDR1 SEHNR, CDR2 FQNEAQ (reference sequence). DNA for the CDR3: TGTGCCAGCAGCTTAGAATTGGCCAGGGCCGGACCCTACGAGCAGTACTTC. It specifies CASSLELARAGPYEQYF.

This clonotype showed up just a few times. The chain is built from TRBV7-2 and TRBJ1-6; no clear D. Germline V CDR1 and CDR2: SGHTA, FQGNSA. Trimming left V 1 base short and J 6 bases short, with 10 bases between. The CDR3 covers 15 residues. The CDR3 here is CASSLVGNLNSPLHF. CDR3 nucleotides: TGTGCCAGCAGCTTAGTAGGGAATCTTAATTCACCCCTCCACTTT.

V is TRBV2 and J is TRBJ2-5, with D hard to call. This CDR3 has 12 residues. Germline CDR1 reads SNHLY; CDR2 reads FYNNEI. Trimming took 4 bases from V and 5 from J, leaving 8 bases between them. The CDR3 reads CASSGLGETQYF. The DNA of the CDR3 is TGTGCCAGCAGTGGACTCGGCGAGACCCAGTACTTC.

This clonotype was observed many times. The CDR3: CASSPGQGNTGELFF. The CDR3 nucleotides read TGTGCCAGCAGTCCGGGACAGGGGAACACCGGGGAGCTGTTTTTT. This chain connects TRBV12-3 or TRBV12-4 to TRBJ2-2; 9 nucleotides match TRBD1. CDR3 length: 15 amino acids. Trimming at V came to 5 bases and at J to 1 base, leaving 2 bases not matched to a gene.

V gene TRBV3-1 combines with J gene TRBJ2-1, with TRBD2 matching 10 bases. V was pared by 3 bases and J by 6 bases, with 14 bases of the junction left unmatched. This CDR3 has 18 amino acids. Germline V lookup: CDR1 LGHDT, CDR2 YNNKEL (reference sequence). CDR3 in DNA: TGTGCCAGCAGCCATGAAATCCCAGCGGGGGGGAAACTCAATGAGCAGTTCTTC. This sequence encodes CASSHEIPAGGKLNEQFF.

CDR3 sequence (DNA): TGTGCCACTAGGGGTCGAGGGCTAGACACTGAAGCTTTCTTT. Protein sequence: CATRGRGLDTEAFF. The gene calls are TRBV15 and TRBJ1-1; D possibly corresponds to TRBD1 (5 bases). CDR1 and CDR2 from the germline V gene are LNHNV and YYDKDF (reference sequence). V shed 9 bases and J shed 3 bases, with 17 bases lying between them. This CDR3 region has 14 residues.

V usage is TRBV7-9 and J usage is TRBJ2-7, with 9 bases that match TRBD2. The germline CDR1 and CDR2 sequences are SEHNR and FQNEAQ (reference sequence). Trimming cost V 1 base and J 3 bases; bases outside gene matches: 7. The CDR3 runs to 16 residues. The CDR3 sequence is CASSLGAGGTRYEQYF. DNA for the CDR3: TGTGCCAGCAGCTTAGGAGCGGGGGGCACCCGCTACGAGCAGTACTTC.

This chain joins TRBV12-3 or TRBV12-4 and TRBJ2-1, with TRBD1 identical over 7 bases. After removal of 3 bases from V and 3 bases from J, the junction contained 14 bases not matched to a gene. The CDR3 has 18 residues. The CDR3 spells CASSFLGTAKGYYNEQFF. DNA for the CDR3: TGTGCCAGCAGTTTTCTGGGGACAGCCAAGGGATACTACAATGAGCAGTTCTTC.

About this clonotype: Germline is not matched at one junction end, which may reflect a read error. The chain couples TRBV6-2 or TRBV6-3 to TRBJ2-3; maybe TRBD2 (7 bases). The CDR3 contains 16 residues. The germline V gene encodes CDR1 MNHEY and CDR2 SVGEGT. The CDR3 reads CAGSYLRGLPTDTQYF. As DNA, the CDR3 is TGTGCCGGCAGTTATTTGCGGGGGCTTCCCACAGATACGCAGTATTTT.

This clonotype was observed a handful of times. The chain is built from TRBV12-3 or TRBV12-4 and TRBJ1-1, with a tentative D call TRBD1 (6 bases). Trimming took 8 bases from V and 0 from J, leaving 16 bases between them. The CDR3 has 15 residues. Here the CDR3 DNA reads TGTGCCAGCGTCGACACAGGGTCTATGAACACTGAAGCTTTCTTT. This sequence encodes CASVDTGSMNTEAFF.

This sequence joins TRBV7-9 and TRBJ2-4; 7 bases match TRBD2. CDR1 SEHNR and CDR2 FQNEAQ come from the germline V gene (reference sequence). CDR3 length: 19 amino acids. Unmatched junction bases numbered 16, after V lost 5 bases and J lost 0 bases. CDR3 DNA: TGTGCCAGCAGCCCAAGATGGGCTAGCGGCGCCCTAGCCAAAAACATTCAGTACTTC. Its translation: CASSPRWASGALAKNIQYF.